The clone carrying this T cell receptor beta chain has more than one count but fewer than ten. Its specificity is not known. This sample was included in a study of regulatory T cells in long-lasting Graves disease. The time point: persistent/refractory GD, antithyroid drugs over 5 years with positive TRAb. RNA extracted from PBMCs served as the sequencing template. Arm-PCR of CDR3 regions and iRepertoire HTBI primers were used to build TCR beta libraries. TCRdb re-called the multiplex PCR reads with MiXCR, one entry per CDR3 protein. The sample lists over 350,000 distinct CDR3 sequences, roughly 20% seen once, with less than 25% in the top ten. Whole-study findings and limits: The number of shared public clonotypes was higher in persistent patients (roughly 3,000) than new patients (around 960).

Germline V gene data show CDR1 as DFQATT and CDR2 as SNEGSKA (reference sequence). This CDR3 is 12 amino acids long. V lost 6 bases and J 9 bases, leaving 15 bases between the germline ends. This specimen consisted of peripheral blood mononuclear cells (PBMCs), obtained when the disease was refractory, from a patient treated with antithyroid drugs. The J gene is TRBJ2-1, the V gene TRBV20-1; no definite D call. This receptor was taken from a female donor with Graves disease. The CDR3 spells CSAKDGAIEQFF. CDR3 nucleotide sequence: TGCAGTGCCAAGGACGGAGCAATTGAGCAGTTCTTC.